These T cell receptor beta chains were read from a single sample in a study of T cells in localized non-small cell lung cancer. Here immunoSEQ multiplex PCR was the method, and the copy in TCRdb shows in-frame clones only, minus some. The data contain 900 to 1,200 clones, roughly 20% of them singletons. This material consisted of normal lung tissue next to the tumor, taken before any cancer treatment. The receptors stem from a man between 40 and 69 years old with stage II lung adenocarcinoma. The CDR3 runs from the conserved cysteine through the conserved F or W.

j_gene | v_gene | CDR3aa
TRBJ2-3 | TRBV9 | CASSLSGELGDTQYF
TRBJ2-2 | TRBV15 | CATSRDREITGELFF
TRBJ2-5 | TRBV11-3 | CASSLLGVGETQYF
TRBJ2-3 | TRBV9 | CASSVGDRQGTDTQYF
TRBJ2-1 | TRBV7-1 | CASSRLARNEQFF
TRBJ2-2 | TRBV14 | CASSQKIGTGRTGELFF
TRBJ1-3 | TRBV30 | CAWGYPGRGNTIYF
TRBJ2-7 | TRBV6-8 | CASSYSTGRDEQYF
TRBJ1-2 | TRBV30 | CAWSGRLMGGYTF
TRBJ1-1 | TRBV30 | CAYTGGTYEAFF
TRBJ1-4 | TRBV19 | CASSMRKALREKLFF
TRBJ1-1 | TRBV6-8 | CASSLYAGTEAFF
TRBJ1-4 | TRBV11-3 | CASSAGTANEKLFF
TRBJ1-4 | TRBV19 | CASSTGQGGNEKLFF
TRBJ2-1 | TRBV18 | CASLRTSGQGVGEQFF
TRBJ2-2 | TRBV10-2 | CASSDPRGTGELFF
TRBJ1-4 | TRBV5-1 | CASSLDGINEKLFF
TRBJ1-5 | TRBV16 | CASSLDRAAPQHF
TRBJ2-1 | TRBV19 | CASMFQGLYNEQFF
TRBJ2-2 | TRBV6-8 | CASSYSRVVGELFF
TRBJ1-1 | TRBV11-3 | CASSLVAGFGPEAFF
TRBJ2-1 | TRBV19 | CASSTDLRGEQFF
TRBJ1-1 | TRBV19 | CASSIGRAVSEAFF
TRBJ2-3 | TRBV29-1 | CSVSASGRVVTTNTQYF